This passage covers 27 T cell receptor beta chains from one sample sequenced in a study of T cells in Graves' hyperthyroidism and ophthalmopathy. What was amplified from RNA transcripts were TCR beta CDR3 regions. The HTBI primer set was used in a first-round RT-PCR of the TCR CDR3. One entry per CDR3 protein results from TCRdb running MiXCR on the multiplex PCR reads. The sample has 350,000 to 400,000 distinct CDR3 sequences; approximately 20% are singletons. Sequencing was performed on blood. Receptors were obtained from a woman aged 18-30 years with Graves' hyperthyroidism.

The gene calls are TRBV5-1 and TRBJ2-7; 7 nucleotides line up with TRBD2. This CDR3 comprises 14 residues. Germline CDR1 reads SGHRS; CDR2 reads YFSETQ. V trimming: 7 bases; J trimming: 0 bases; junction bases outside the gene matches: 7. This chain's CDR3 is CASSTGGGSYEQYF. The CDR3 DNA reads TGCGCCAGCTCCACGGGAGGCGGCTCCTACGAGCAGTACTTC. Supplemented by reference TRBV5-1 and TRBJ2-7, the full variable domain reads KAGVTQTPRYLIKTRGQQVTLSCSPISGHRSVSWYQQTPGQGLQFLFEYFSETQRNKGNFPGRFSGRQFSNSRSEMNVSTLELGDSALYLCASSTGGGSYEQYFGPGTRLTVT.

In its sample, this clonotype was seen many times. The chain recombines TRBV12-3 or TRBV12-4 with TRBJ2-7, with D maybe TRBD2 (7 bases). The CDR3 has 14 residues. Trimming left V 8 bases short and J 7 bases short, with 21 bases between. The CDR3 DNA follows: TGTGCCAGCGGGGAGGGGCCGGGGGCAGGAGAGCAGTACTTC. It encodes CASGEGPGAGEQYF.

In this sample, this clonotype turned up a few times. The V and J genes are TRBV7-3 and TRBJ2-6; 7 bases are a match to TRBD1. This CDR3 is built from 18 residues. The V and J ends lost 4 bases and 0 bases, in that order; junction bases with no gene match: 9. Per the germline V gene, CDR1 is SGHTA and CDR2 is FQGTGA. The CDR3 nucleotides are TGTGCCAGCAGCTCACAGGGGAGAACTCACTCTGGGGCCAACGTCCTGACTTTC. Amino acid sequence: CASSSQGRTHSGANVLTF.

This clonotype was found many times. V and J are TRBV7-3 and TRBJ2-2; D not resolved. The length of the CDR3 is 15 residues. CDR1 and CDR2 from the germline V gene are SGHTA and FQGTGA. Between the trimmed V and J ends, which lost 4 bases and 0 bases, there was a span of 9 bases. In nucleotides, the CDR3 is TGTGCCAGCAGCTCCCATGGCCCGAACACCGGGGAGCTGTTTTTT. Translating gives CASSSHGPNTGELFF.

This clonotype occurred many times. The chain uses TRBV29-1 and TRBJ2-5; D remains ambiguous. The CDR3 is made up of 9 amino acids. Germline assignment: CDR1 SQVTM and CDR2 ANQGSEA. The germline V and J ends were trimmed by 6 bases and 5 bases, with 4 bases remaining between them. CDR3 bases: TGCAGCGTCGAGGAGACCCAGTACTTC. This translates into CSVEETQYF. The whole variable domain, remainder taken from reference TRBV29-1 and TRBJ2-5, is SAVISQKPSRDICQRGTSLTIQCQVDSQVTMMFWYRQQPGQSLTLIATANQGSEATYESGFVIDKFPISRPNLTFSTLTVSNMSPEDSSIYLCSVEETQYFGPGTRLLVL.

Remarks on this clonotype: Being one base from a much bigger clone, this may be a read error. J is TRBJ1-6 and V is TRBV7-9; D gene uncertain. Germline CDR1 is SEHNR and CDR2 is FQNEAQ (reference sequence). The CDR3 has 12 residues. This CDR3 is CVSSFRDSPLHF. In nucleotides, the CDR3 is TGTGTCAGCAGCTTTAGGGATTCACCCCTCCACTTT. Variable domain in full (rest from reference TRBV7-9 and TRBJ1-6): DTGVSQNPRHKITKRGQNVTFRCDPISEHNRLYWYRQTLGQGPEFLTYFQNEAQLEKSRLLSDRFSAERPKGSFSTLEIQRTEQGDSAMYLCVSSFRDSPLHFGNGTRLTVT.

This clonotype was seen many times. J is TRBJ2-2 and V is TRBV3-1, with no clear D. Germline values: CDR1 LGHDT, CDR2 YNNKEL (reference sequence). V dropped 1 base and J dropped 1 base, with 7 bases sitting between them. CDR3 size: 15 residues. In DNA form, the CDR3 reads TGTGCCAGCAGCCAAGTGCAACGGAACACCGGGGAGCTGTTTTTT. Amino acid sequence: CASSQVQRNTGELFF.

This clonotype was observed a few times. V is TRBV20-1 and J is TRBJ1-5, with 10 bases identical to TRBD1. Germline CDR1 and CDR2: DFQATT and SNEGSKA (reference sequence). Trimming took 6 bases from V and 2 from J; bases not matched to a gene: 13. CDR3 length: 17 amino acids. CDR3 amino acids: CSAGTGAASGGNQPQHF. CDR3 DNA sequence: TGCAGTGCCGGGACAGGGGCCGCCAGCGGTGGCAATCAGCCCCAGCATTTT.

This chain connects TRBV25-1 to TRBJ2-7; a weak D match, TRBD1 (5 bases). This CDR3 contains 12 residues. Trimming removed 7 bases at V and 3 bases at J, with 10 bases between. CDR1 MGHDK and CDR2 SYGVNS come from the germline V gene. The CDR3 region has the DNA TGTGCCAGCACAGGGATCAACTACGAGCAGTACTTC. Encoded protein: CASTGINYEQYF.

This clonotype appeared a few times. The chain couples TRBV4-1 to TRBJ1-5; TRBD1 agrees at 10 bases. The CDR3 is made up of 16 amino acids. Germline values: CDR1 MGHRA, CDR2 YSYEKL. V lost 0 bases, J lost 6 bases, and 5 bases stayed unmatched. The CDR3 sequence: CASSQEGTGEPQPQHF. DNA for the CDR3: TGCGCCAGCAGCCAAGAGGGGACAGGGGAGCCTCAGCCCCAGCATTTT.

The chain employs TRBV19 and TRBJ2-5; possible D gene TRBD1, 6 bases. Germline CDR1 is LNHDA and CDR2 is SQIVND (reference sequence). The CDR3 is 11 residues long. Trimming took 7 bases from V and 9 from J, leaving 12 bases between them. CDR3 DNA: TGTGCCAGTAAAGCAGGGGCGGCCCAGTACTTC. This encodes CASKAGAAQYF.

The sample holds many counts of this clonotype. This chain uses TRBV12-3 or TRBV12-4 with TRBJ2-1; the match to TRBD1 covers 9 bases. CDR3 length equals 14 residues. Losses at the gene ends were 5 bases for V and 8 bases for J; bases not matched to a gene: 7. The CDR3 here is CASSTGQGGDEQFF. CDR3 in DNA: TGTGCCAGCAGTACGGGACAGGGTGGGGATGAGCAGTTCTTC.

As to this clonotype: A much larger clone sits a single nucleotide away, making a read error possible. The DNA is left out, because the CDR3 cannot be placed on it with certainty; the CDR3 is given as TCRdb lists it. This chain uses TRBV9 with TRBJ1-2; the table's D call TRBD1 went unverified against the DNA. Germline lookup yields CDR1 SGDLS and CDR2 YYNGEE. 15 amino acids form the CDR3, both terminal residues included. The CDR3: CASRVGTGANYGYAF.

This clonotype has ten or more counts. J is TRBJ1-1 and V is TRBV20-1, with 8 bases identical to TRBD1. CDR1 and CDR2 from the germline V gene are DFQATT and SNEGSKA (reference sequence). The J segment lost 3 bases and the V segment lost 1 base, leaving 7 bases of the junction unmatched. The CDR3 loop spans 15 amino acids. DNA of the CDR3: TGCAGTGCTAGAGGGGCGGGACAGGCCTACACTGAAGCTTTCTTT. It codes for CSARGAGQAYTEAFF.

This clonotype was detected ten times or more. The V gene is TRBV12-3 or TRBV12-4, the J gene TRBJ1-6, with D possibly being TRBD1 (5 bases). The CDR3 runs to 16 residues. Trimming shortened V by 2 bases and J by 7 bases, and 15 bases separated the two germline ends. For the CDR3, the DNA is TGTGCCAGCAGTTTAAGGATCGTTACAGGCAATTCACCCCTCCACTTT. Translation: CASSLRIVTGNSPLHF.

This clonotype was counted many times. J is TRBJ2-7 and V is TRBV2; D possibly corresponds to TRBD2 (5 bases). The V gene's germline CDR1 is SNHLY and CDR2 FYNNEI. V dropped 6 bases and J dropped 7 bases, with 19 bases sitting between them. The CDR3 has 14 residues. CDR3 in DNA: TGTGCCAGCAGGGCCCGACGGACTCTAAGGGAGCAGTACTTC. Translating gives CASRARRTLREQYF.

This clonotype has ten or more counts. The V call is TRBV7-2, the J call TRBJ1-5; D ambiguous. The germline V and J ends were trimmed by 2 bases and 4 bases, with 6 bases remaining between them. Germline CDR1 is SGHTA and CDR2 is FQGNSA. This CDR3 is 13 amino acids long. The DNA of the CDR3 is TGTGCCAGCAGCTTATATACGAATCAGCCCCAGCATTTT. It translates to CASSLYTNQPQHF.

Remarks on this clonotype: Here the CDR3 omits its conserved ending phenylalanine or tryptophan, so a read error is the likely source. The genes are TRBV6-1 and TRBJ1-2; 7 bases are shared with TRBD1. V dropped 5 bases and J dropped 7; count of bases not matched to a gene: 4. The germline V gene encodes CDR1 MNHNS and CDR2 SASEGT. The length of the CDR3 is 12 residues. CDR3 coding DNA: TGTGCCAGCAGTAAGCGACAGGGTGGCTACACCGTC. Translation: CASSKRQGGYTV.

This clonotype was seen many times. This rearrangement joins TRBV19 to TRBJ2-5; 7 nucleotides line up with TRBD2. The CDR3 loop spans 14 amino acids. Germline assignment: CDR1 LNHDA and CDR2 SQIVND (reference sequence). The trim removed 3 bases at V and 5 bases at J, leaving 6 bases unmatched. CDR3 sequence reads: CASSIVGRAETQYF. DNA for the CDR3: TGTGCCAGTAGTATTGTAGGGAGGGCGGAGACCCAGTACTTC.

V is TRBV6-1 and J is TRBJ2-7; the match to TRBD2 covers 8 bases. Germline values: CDR1 MNHNS, CDR2 SASEGT. Unmatched junction bases numbered 13, after V lost 10 bases and J lost 8 bases. This CDR3 contains 13 residues. The CDR3 is CATSGVAGMKQYF. The CDR3 nucleotides read TGTGCCACCTCGGGGGTAGCGGGGATGAAGCAGTACTTC.

On this clonotype itself: One base away lies a much larger clone, so this may be a sequencing read error. This chain joins TRBV7-8 and TRBJ1-2; D remains unclear. Germline assignment: CDR1 SGHVS and CDR2 FQNEAQ. CDR3 length: 13 amino acids. The CDR3 loop is CVSSPSTNYGYTF. The CDR3 DNA is TGTGTCAGCAGCCCTAGTACTAACTATGGCTACACCTTC.

This clonotype was counted ten times or more. The V call is TRBV12-3 or TRBV12-4, the J call TRBJ2-5; D is undetermined. Trimming cost V 7 bases and J 2 bases, with 14 bases left between them. The CDR3 sequence is 14 residues long. The CDR3 DNA reads TGTGCCAGCACCAAGGTTAACAGTCAAGAGACCCAGTACTTC. Protein: CASTKVNSQETQYF.

This clonotype was detected a few times. The rearrangement uses TRBV7-9 and TRBJ1-1; D gene ambiguous. CDR3 length: 15 amino acids. Trimming left V 1 base short and J 2 bases short, with 11 bases between. Germline CDR1 reads SEHNR; CDR2 reads FQNEAQ (reference sequence). CDR3 sequence reads: CASSLDDGVNTEAFF. Here the CDR3 DNA reads TGTGCCAGCAGCTTAGATGACGGGGTTAACACTGAAGCTTTCTTT.

The V and J genes are TRBV5-5 and TRBJ1-6; D not certain. Per the germline V gene, CDR1 is SGHKS and CDR2 is YYEKEE (reference sequence). This CDR3 region has 15 residues. The V gene lost 3 bases and the J gene lost 8 bases, with 15 bases spanning the gap. Here the CDR3 DNA reads TGTGCCAGCAGCTCGGACGGTCCGATTGATTCACCCCTCCACTTT. It translates to CASSSDGPIDSPLHF. Full variable domain (remainder filled in from reference TRBV5-5 and TRBJ1-6): DAGVTQSPTHLIKTRGQQVTLRCSPISGHKSVSWYQQVLGQGPQFIFQYYEKEERGRGNFPDRFSARQFPNYSSELNVNALLLGDSALYLCASSSDGPIDSPLHFGNGTRLTVT.

A word on this clonotype: A read error may be the cause here, since a much bigger clone is one base away. V is TRBV3-1 and J is TRBJ2-5, with 7 bases identical to TRBD2. Looked up from germline, CDR1 is LGHDT and CDR2 is YNNKEL (reference sequence). The CDR3 sequence is 14 residues long. CDR3 coding DNA: TGTGCCATCAGCCTTTCCGGGGGGAAAGAGACCCAGTACTTC. This translates into CAISLSGGKETQYF.

In its sample, this clonotype was seen many times. V usage is TRBV20-1 and J usage is TRBJ2-5; 9 positions agree with TRBD2. Germline V CDR1 and CDR2: DFQATT, SNEGSKA (reference sequence). Trimming took 3 bases from V and 2 from J; bases not matched to a gene: 13. The CDR3 extends over 17 amino acids. CDR3 sequence (DNA): TGCAGTGCTAGGGCCCCCTACAGCAGCGGGGGGCAAGAGACCCAGTACTTC. Translated, it gives CSARAPYSSGGQETQYF.

This clonotype has at least ten counts. The CDR3 bases are TGCGCCAGCAGTGAACCTCAGGGGTCGGAGCAGTACTTC. Protein sequence: CASSEPQGSEQYF. This chain joins TRBV10-1 and TRBJ2-7; D might be TRBD1 (6 bases). The CDR3 has 13 residues. V was cut by 3 bases and J by 7 bases, with 13 bases left in between. The V gene's germline CDR1 is WNHNN and CDR2 SYGVQD (reference sequence).